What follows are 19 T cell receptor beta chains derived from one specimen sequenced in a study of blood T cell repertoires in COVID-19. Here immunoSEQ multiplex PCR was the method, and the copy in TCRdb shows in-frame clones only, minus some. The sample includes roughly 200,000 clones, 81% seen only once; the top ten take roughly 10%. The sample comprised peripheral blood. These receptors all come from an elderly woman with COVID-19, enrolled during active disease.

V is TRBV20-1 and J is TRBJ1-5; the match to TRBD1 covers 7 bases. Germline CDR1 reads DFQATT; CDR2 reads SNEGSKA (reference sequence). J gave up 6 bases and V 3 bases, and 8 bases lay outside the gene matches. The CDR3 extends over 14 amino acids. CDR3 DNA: TGCAGTGCTAGTCCAGGGGGAGACAGTCAGCCCCAGCATTTT. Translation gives CSASPGGDSQPQHF.

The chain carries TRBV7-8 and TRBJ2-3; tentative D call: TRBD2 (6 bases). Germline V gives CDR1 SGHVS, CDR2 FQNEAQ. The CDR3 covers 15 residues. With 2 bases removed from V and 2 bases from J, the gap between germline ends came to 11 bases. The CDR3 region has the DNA TGTGCCAGCAGCTTAACCCGGGGACTCACAGATACGCAGTATTTT. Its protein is CASSLTRGLTDTQYF. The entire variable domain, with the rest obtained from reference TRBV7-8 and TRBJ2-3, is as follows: GAGVSQSPRYKVAKRGQDVALRCDPISGHVSLFWYQQALGQGPEFLTYFQNEAQLDKSGLPSDRFFAERPEGSVSTLKIQRTQQEDSAVYLCASSLTRGLTDTQYFGPGTRLTVL.

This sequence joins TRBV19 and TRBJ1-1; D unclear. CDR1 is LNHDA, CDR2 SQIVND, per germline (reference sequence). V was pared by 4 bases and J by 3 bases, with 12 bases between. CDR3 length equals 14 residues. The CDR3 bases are TGTGCCAGTAGTAGCCCCCGGAGGGACACTGAAGCTTTCTTT. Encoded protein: CASSSPRRDTEAFF.

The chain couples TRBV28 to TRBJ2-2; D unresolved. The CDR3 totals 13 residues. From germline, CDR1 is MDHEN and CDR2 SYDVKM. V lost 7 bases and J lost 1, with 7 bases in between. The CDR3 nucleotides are TGTGCCAGCATCTACCAGAACACCGGGGAGCTGTTTTTT. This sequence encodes CASIYQNTGELFF.

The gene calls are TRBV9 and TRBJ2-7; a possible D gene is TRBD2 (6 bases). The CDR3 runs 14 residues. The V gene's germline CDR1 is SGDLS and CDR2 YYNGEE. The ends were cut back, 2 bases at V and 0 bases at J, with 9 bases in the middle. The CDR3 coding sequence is TGTGCCAGCAGCGTGGAAGCGGGCTCCTACGAGCAGTACTTC. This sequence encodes CASSVEAGSYEQYF.

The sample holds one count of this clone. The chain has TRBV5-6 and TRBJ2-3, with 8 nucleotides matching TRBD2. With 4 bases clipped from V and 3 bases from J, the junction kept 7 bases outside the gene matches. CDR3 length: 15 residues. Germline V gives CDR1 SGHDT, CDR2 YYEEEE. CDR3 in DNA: TGTGCCAGCAGCAGGGGTAGCGGGATAACAGATACGCAGTATTTT. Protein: CASSRGSGITDTQYF.

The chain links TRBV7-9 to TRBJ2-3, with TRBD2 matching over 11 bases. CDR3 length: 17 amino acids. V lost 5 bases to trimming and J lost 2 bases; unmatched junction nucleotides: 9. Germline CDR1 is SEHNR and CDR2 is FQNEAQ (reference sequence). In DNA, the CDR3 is TGTGCCAGCAGCCCATCACTAGCGGGAGTTTTCACAGATACGCAGTATTTT. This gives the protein CASSPSLAGVFTDTQYF.

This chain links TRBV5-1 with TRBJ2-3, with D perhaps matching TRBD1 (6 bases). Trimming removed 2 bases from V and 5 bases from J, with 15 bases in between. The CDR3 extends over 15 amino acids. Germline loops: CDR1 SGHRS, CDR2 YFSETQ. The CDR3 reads CASSFTGNREDTQYF. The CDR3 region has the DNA TGCGCCAGCAGCTTCACGGGGAACAGGGAAGATACGCAGTATTTT.

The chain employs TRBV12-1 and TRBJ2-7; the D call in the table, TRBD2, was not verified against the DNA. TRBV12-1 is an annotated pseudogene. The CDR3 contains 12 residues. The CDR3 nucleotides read TGTGCCAGCAGCTTTATTACCTACGAGCAGTACTTC. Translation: CASSFITYEQYF.

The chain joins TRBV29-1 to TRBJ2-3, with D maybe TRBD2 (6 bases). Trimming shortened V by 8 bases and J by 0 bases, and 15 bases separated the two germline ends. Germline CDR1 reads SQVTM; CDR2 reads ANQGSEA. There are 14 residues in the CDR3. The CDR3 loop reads CSHSGAVSTDTQYF. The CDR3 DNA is TGCAGCCACTCGGGAGCGGTTAGCACAGATACGCAGTATTTT.

CDR3 sequence (DNA): TGTGCCAGCAGCCAAGGGACAGGGGGCCGCGAGCAGTACTTC. Translating gives CASSQGTGGREQYF. The V call is TRBV3-1 (or the pseudogene TRBV3-2), the J call TRBJ2-7, with TRBD1 matching over 11 bases. CDR3 length: 14 amino acids. V lost 1 base and J lost 6; bases outside the gene matches: 2. Germline CDR1 and CDR2: LGHDT and YNNKEL (reference sequence).

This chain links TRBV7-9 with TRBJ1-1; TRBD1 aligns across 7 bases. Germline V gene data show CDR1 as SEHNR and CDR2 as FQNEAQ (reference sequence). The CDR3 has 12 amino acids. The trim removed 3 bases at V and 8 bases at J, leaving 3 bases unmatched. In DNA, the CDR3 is TGTGCCAGCAGCTTTGGGGACAGCGAAGCTTTCTTT. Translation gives CASSFGDSEAFF.

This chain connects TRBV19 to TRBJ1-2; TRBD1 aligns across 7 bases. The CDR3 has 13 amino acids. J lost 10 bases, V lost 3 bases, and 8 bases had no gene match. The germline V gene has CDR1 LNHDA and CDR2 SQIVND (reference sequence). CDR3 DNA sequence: TGTGCCAGTAGTATCCACTCGACAGGGACCTACACCTTC. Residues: CASSIHSTGTYTF.

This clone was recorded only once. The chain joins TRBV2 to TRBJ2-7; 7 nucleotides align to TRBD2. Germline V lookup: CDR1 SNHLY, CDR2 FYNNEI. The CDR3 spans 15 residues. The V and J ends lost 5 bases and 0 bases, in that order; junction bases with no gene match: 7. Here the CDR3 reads CASSFPGTTSYEQYF. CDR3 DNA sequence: TGTGCCAGCAGTTTTCCCGGGACTACCTCCTACGAGCAGTACTTC.

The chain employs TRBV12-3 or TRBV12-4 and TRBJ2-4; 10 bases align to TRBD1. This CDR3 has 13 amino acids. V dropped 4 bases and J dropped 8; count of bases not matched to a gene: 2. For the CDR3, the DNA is TGTGCCAGCAGTTGGGACAGGGGATACATTCAGTACTTC. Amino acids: CASSWDRGYIQYF.

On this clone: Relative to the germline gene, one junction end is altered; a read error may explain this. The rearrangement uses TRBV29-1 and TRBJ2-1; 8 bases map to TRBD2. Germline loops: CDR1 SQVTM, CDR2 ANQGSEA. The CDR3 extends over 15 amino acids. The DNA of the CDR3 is TGCAGCGTCGAAGTAGCGGGGTTTACCTACAATGAGCAGTTCTTC. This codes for CSVEVAGFTYNEQFF.

CDR3 loop: CASSSGGRSNQPQHF. The CDR3 nucleotides read TGTGCCAGCAGCTCCGGGGGTCGGAGCAATCAGCCCCAGCATTTT. The chain couples TRBV9 to TRBJ1-5; weak D call: TRBD1 (5 bases). Germline CDR1 SGDLS, CDR2 YYNGEE. The V gene lost 4 bases and the J gene lost 1 base, with 12 bases spanning the gap. There are 15 residues in the CDR3.

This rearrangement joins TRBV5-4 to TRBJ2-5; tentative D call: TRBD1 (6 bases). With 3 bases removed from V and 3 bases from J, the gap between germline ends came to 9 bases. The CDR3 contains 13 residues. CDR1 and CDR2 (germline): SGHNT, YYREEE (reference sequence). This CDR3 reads CASSSYREETQYF. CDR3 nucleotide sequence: TGTGCCAGCAGCTCATACAGGGAAGAGACCCAGTACTTC.

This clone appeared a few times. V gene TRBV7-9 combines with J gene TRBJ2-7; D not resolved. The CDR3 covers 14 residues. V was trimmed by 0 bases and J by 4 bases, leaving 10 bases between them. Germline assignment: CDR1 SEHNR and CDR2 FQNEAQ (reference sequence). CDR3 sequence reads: CASSLANSEYEQYF. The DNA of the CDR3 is TGTGCCAGCAGCTTAGCGAACAGTGAATACGAGCAGTACTTC.